This T cell receptor beta chain originates from a study of shared clonotypes between healthy human individuals. Germline loops: CDR1 ENHRY, CDR2 SYGVKD. V was pared by 6 bases and J by 7 bases, with 7 bases of the junction left unmatched. This CDR3 comprises 14 residues. Assay: immunoSEQ multiplex PCR; the TCRdb copy retains only in-frame clones and omits some. The sample lists roughly 2.4 million clones; about 94% were seen once. Details on this clone: The same CDR3 arises from other DNA sequences in this sample as well.

The J gene is TRBJ1-4, the V gene TRBV10-3; the match to TRBD1 covers 8 bases. The specimen sequenced was naive CD4+ T cells sorted from blood. Specified subset: CD45RA+ positively selected. The sequence derives from a man aged 18 to 30 in good health. The CDR3 sequence is CAIRPDRGGEKLFF. CDR3 in DNA: TGTGCCATCAGGCCCGACAGGGGCGGTGAAAAACTGTTTTTT.